Reported below is one T cell receptor beta chain. These data originate in a study of OX40 agonist ivuxolimab in advanced cancers. Germline loops: CDR1 SGHRS, CDR2 YFSETQ. The CDR3 is 14 residues long. The ends were cut back, 1 base at V and 4 bases at J, with 11 bases in the middle. Produced via immunoSEQ multiplex PCR; TCRdb's table is partial and in-frame only. Of tens of thousands of clones listed, 88% are singletons. The chain couples TRBV5-1 to TRBJ1-1, with a weak D call TRBD1 (5 bases). The sequence was obtained from an adult with an advanced solid tumor such as melanoma, head and neck, liver or kidney cancer. The input for sequencing was CD4+ or CD8+ T cells sorted from blood, taken in a trial of the OX40 agonist ivuxolimab. The CDR3 DNA sequence: TGCGCCAGCAGCTTGACTGACAGATCCACTGAAGCTTTCTTT. Its protein is CASSLTDRSTEAFF.